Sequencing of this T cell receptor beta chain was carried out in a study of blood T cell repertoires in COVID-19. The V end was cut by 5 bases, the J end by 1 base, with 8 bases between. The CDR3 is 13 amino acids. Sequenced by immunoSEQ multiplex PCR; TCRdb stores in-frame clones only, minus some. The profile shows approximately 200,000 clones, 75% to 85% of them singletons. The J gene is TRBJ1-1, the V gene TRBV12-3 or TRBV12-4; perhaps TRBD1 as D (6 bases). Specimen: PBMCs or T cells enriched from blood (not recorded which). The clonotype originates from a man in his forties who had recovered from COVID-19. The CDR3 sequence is CASSRQANTEAFF. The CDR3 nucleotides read TGTGCCAGCAGTAGACAGGCGAACACTGAAGCTTTCTTT.